This T cell receptor beta chain was captured by sequencing in a study of control samples from healthy donors and cancer patients. Data came from immunoSEQ multiplex PCR; TCRdb stores just in-frame clones and leaves some out. This table holds 75,000 or so clones, roughly 89% found once. The CDR3 is 13 residues long. The germline gives CDR1 SNHLY, CDR2 FYNNEI. The V end lost 6 bases, the J end lost 3 bases, and 8 bases lay between the germline ends. J is TRBJ2-2 and V is TRBV2; no clear D. The TCR sequence derives from a man between 60 and 75 years old with colorectal cancer. Source material: PBMCs. The CDR3 region is CASSPLHTGELFF. CDR3 coding DNA: TGTGCCAGCAGCCCACTGCACACCGGGGAGCTGTTTTTT.